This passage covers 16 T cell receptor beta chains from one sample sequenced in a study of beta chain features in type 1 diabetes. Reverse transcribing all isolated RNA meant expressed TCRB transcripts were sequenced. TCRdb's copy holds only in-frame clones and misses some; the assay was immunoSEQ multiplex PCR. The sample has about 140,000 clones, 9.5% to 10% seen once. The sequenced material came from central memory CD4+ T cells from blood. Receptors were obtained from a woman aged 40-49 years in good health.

The CDR3 bases are TGTGCCAGCAGCCAGGGGACTAGCGGTGACAATGAGCAGTTCTTC. Amino acid sequence: CASSQGTSGDNEQFF. The chain carries TRBV5-5 and TRBJ2-1; 11 bases are shared with TRBD2. There are 15 residues in the CDR3. Germline loops: CDR1 SGHKS, CDR2 YYEKEE (reference sequence). Trimming cost V 4 bases and J 5 bases; bases outside gene matches: 5.

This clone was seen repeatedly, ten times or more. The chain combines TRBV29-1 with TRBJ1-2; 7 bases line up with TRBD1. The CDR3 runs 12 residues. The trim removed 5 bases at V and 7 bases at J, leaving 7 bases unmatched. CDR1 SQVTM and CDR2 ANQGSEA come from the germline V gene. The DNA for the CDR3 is TGCAGCGTTAACAGGGGCCGGCTTGGCTACACCTTC. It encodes CSVNRGRLGYTF.

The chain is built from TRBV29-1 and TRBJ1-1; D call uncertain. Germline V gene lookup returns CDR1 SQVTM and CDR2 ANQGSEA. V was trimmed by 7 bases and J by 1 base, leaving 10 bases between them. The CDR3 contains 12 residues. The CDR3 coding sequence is TGCAGCGCCAATGTTCAGAACACTGAAGCTTTCTTT. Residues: CSANVQNTEAFF.

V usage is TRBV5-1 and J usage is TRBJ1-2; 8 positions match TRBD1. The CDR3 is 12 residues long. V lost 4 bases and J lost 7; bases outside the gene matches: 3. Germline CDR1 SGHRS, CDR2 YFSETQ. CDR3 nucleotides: TGCGCCAGCAGCCCGGACAGGGCTGGCTACACCTTC. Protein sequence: CASSPDRAGYTF.

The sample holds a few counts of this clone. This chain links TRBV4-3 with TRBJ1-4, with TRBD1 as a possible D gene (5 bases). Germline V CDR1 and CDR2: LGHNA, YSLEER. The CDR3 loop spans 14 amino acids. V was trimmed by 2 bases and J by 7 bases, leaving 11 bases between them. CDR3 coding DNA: TGCGCCAGCAGCCAATTAAGGGGAGGTGAAAAACTGTTTTTT. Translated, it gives CASSQLRGGEKLFF.

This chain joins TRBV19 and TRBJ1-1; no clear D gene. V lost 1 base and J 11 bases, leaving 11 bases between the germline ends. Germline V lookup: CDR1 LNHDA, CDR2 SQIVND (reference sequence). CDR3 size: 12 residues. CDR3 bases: TGTGCCAGTAGTATAGGTGCGGGAGGTGCTTTCTTT. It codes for CASSIGAGGAFF.

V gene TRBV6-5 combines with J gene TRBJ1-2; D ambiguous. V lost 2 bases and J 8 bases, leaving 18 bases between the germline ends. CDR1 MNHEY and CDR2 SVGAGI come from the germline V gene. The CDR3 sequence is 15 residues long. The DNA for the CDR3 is TGTGCCAGCAGTTACGAAGTAACGCGGACTCGGGGCTACACCTTC. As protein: CASSYEVTRTRGYTF.

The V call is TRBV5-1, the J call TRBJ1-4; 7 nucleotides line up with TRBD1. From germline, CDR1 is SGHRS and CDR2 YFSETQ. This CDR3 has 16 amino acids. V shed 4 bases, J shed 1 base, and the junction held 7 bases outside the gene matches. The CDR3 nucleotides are TGCGCCAGCAGCCCGACCCCAGGGGGAACTAATGAAAAACTGTTTTTT. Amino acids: CASSPTPGGTNEKLFF.

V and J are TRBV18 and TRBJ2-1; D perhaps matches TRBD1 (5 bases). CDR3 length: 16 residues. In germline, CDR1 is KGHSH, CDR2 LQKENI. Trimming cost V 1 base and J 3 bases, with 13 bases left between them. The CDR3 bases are TGTGCCAGCTCACCACAGGGGATAAGTGGCTACAATGAGCAGTTCTTC. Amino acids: CASSPQGISGYNEQFF. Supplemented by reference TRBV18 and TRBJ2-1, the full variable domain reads NAGVMQNPRHLVRRRGQEARLRCSPMKGHSHVYWYRQLPEEGLKFMVYLQKENIIDESGMPKERFSAEFPKEGPSILRIQQVVRGDSAAYFCASSPQGISGYNEQFFGPGTRLTVL.

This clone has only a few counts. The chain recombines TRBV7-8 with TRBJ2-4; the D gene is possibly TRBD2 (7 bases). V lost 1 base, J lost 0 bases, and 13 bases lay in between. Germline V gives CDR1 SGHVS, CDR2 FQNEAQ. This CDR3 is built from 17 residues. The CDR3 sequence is CASSLDEGGLAKNIQYF. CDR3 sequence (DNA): TGTGCCAGCAGCTTAGACGAGGGGGGGCTAGCCAAAAACATTCAGTACTTC.

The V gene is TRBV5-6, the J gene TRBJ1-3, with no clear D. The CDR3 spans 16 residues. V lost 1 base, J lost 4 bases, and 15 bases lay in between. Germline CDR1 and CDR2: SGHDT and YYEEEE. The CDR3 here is CASSLWAGKFGNTIYF. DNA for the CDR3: TGTGCCAGCAGCTTGTGGGCCGGGAAATTCGGAAACACCATATATTTT.

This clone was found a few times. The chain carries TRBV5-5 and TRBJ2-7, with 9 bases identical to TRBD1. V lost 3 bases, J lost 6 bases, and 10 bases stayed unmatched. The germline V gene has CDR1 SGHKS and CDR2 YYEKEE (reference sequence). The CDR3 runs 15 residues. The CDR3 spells CASSSTGTGFREQYF. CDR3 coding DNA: TGTGCCAGCAGCTCCACCGGGACAGGGTTTCGCGAGCAGTACTTC.

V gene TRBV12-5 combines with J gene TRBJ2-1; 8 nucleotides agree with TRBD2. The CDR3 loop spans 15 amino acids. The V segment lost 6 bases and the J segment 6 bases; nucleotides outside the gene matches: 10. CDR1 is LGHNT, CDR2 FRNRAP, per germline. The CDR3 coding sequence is TGTGCTAGTGGCACCGGGACTAGTCGTCGCAATGAGCAGTTCTTC. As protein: CASGTGTSRRNEQFF.

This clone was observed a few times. The CDR3 DNA follows: TGTGCCAGCAGTTCGACAGGCCCCTATGGCTACACCTTC. The encoded protein is CASSSTGPYGYTF. The chain combines TRBV6-5 with TRBJ1-2; D perhaps matches TRBD1 (6 bases). CDR1 is MNHEY, CDR2 SVGAGI, per germline. Trimming pared 4 bases from V and 4 bases from J, leaving 10 bases between. The CDR3 has 13 amino acids.

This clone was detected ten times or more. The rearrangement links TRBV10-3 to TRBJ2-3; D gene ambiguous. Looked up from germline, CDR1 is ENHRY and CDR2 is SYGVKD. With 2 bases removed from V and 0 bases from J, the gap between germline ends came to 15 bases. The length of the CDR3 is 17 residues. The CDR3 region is CAISEPLGRSSTDTQYF. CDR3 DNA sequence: TGTGCCATCAGTGAGCCCCTTGGCAGATCTAGCACAGATACGCAGTATTTT.

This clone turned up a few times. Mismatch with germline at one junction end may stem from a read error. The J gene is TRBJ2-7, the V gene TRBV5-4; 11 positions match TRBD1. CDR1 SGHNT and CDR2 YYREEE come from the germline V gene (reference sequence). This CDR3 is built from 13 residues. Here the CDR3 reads CASSSEGSGQGDF. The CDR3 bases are TGTGCCAGCAGCTCCGAGGGTTCGGGACAGGGGGATTTC.